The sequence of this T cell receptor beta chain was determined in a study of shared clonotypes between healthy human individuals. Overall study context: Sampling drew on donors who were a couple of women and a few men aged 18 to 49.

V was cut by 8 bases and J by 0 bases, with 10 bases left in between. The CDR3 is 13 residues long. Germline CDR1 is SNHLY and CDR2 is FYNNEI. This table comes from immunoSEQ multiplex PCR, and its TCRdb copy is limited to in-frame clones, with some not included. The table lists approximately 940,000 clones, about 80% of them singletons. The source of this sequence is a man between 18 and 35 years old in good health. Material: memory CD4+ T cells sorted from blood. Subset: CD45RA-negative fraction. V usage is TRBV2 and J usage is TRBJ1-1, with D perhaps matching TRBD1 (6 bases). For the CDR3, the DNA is TGTGCCAGCGGGCGGGACATGAACACTGAAGCTTTCTTT. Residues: CASGRDMNTEAFF.